This paragraph covers one TCR beta chain sequence. Between the trimmed V and J ends, which lost 5 bases and 3 bases, there was a span of 8 bases. CDR1 is LNHDA, CDR2 SQIVND, per germline (reference sequence). There are 13 residues in the CDR3. Use of 60 Vbeta and 13 Jbeta primers characterized the PCR. Produced via immunoSEQ multiplex PCR; TCRdb's table is partial and in-frame only. The data show 55,000 to 80,000 clones, roughly 70% seen once. The data originate from a study of cytomegalovirus exposure and HLA in healthy donors. The specimen was PBMCs. The receptor comes from a man between 65 and 80 years old in good health and CMV-seronegative. The genes are TRBV19 and TRBJ1-5, with D hard to call. The CDR3 protein is CASSGTANQPQHF. DNA of the CDR3: TGTGCCAGTAGTGGTACAGCCAATCAGCCCCAGCATTTT.